This TCR beta chain appears in the sequencing data of a study of CD8+ T cells in alopecia areata. The table lists this clone with a few counts. Antigen unknown. Study-wide points: Alopecia totalis/universalis scalp especially showed more expanded CD8+ clones than normal scalp. Uncertainty remains about how baseline CD8+ expansion links to response, with one nonresponder.

V trimming: 5 bases; J trimming: 3 bases; junction bases outside the gene matches: 7. CDR1 and CDR2 from the germline V gene are MNHEY and SMNVEV (reference sequence). The CDR3 contains 16 residues. After isolation, RNA underwent reverse transcription to generate cDNA as the sequencing template. Clones were sequenced by immunoSEQ multiplex PCR, and TCRdb holds only the in-frame ones, with some missing. Of approximately 140,000 clones in the sample, around four fifths are singletons; the top ten hold roughly 25%. Documented treatment: oral pan-JAK inhibitor, 5-10 mg twice daily. The sequence was obtained from a human donor with alopecia areata. The sample in question was CD8+ T cells sorted from blood, obtained at week 4, from a patient treated with tofacitinib. The gene calls are TRBV27 and TRBJ2-2, with 9 bases identical to TRBD2. The CDR3 region has the DNA TGTGCCAGCAGTGCGGGGGGGCCCACTTACACCGGGGAGCTGTTTTTT. Protein: CASSAGGPTYTGELFF.